These 15 T cell receptor beta chains were all obtained from the same sample, sequenced in a study of radiotherapy plus CTLA-4 blockade in lung cancer. Some clones are missing from TCRdb's copy, which holds only in-frame ones; the method was immunoSEQ multiplex PCR. The data show about 110,000 clones, about 80% seen once. The sample consisted of peripheral blood, taken from a patient treated with radiotherapy plus ipilimumab. The receptor set was obtained from a human donor with non-small cell lung cancer that progressed on radiotherapy plus ipilimumab. Some clones in this sample may be carry-over from other donors' samples.

The rearrangement uses TRBV7-6 and TRBJ1-1; D uncertain. V was trimmed by 5 bases and J by 3 bases, leaving 10 bases between them. Germline V gives CDR1 SGHVS, CDR2 FNYEAQ. The CDR3 spans 13 residues. This CDR3 reads CASSRVKDTEAFF. CDR3 coding DNA: TGTGCCAGCAGCCGCGTTAAGGACACTGAAGCTTTCTTT. Full variable domain (missing parts from reference TRBV7-6 and TRBJ1-1): GAGVSQSPRYKVTKRGQDVALRCDPISGHVSLYWYRQALGQGPEFLTYFNYEAQQDKSGLPNDRFSAERPEGSISTLTIQRTEQRDSAMYRCASSRVKDTEAFFGQGTRLTVV.

This sequence joins TRBV6-5 and TRBJ2-3; D unclear. V shed 4 bases and J shed 4 bases, with 6 bases lying between them. This CDR3 contains 12 residues. Germline V gene sequence: CDR1 MNHEY, CDR2 SVGAGI. DNA for the CDR3: TGTGCCAGCAGTTTCCGACCAGATACGCAGTATTTT. Translating it yields CASSFRPDTQYF.

The chain has TRBV7-3 and TRBJ2-2; D unclear. This CDR3 comprises 13 residues. The germline gives CDR1 SGHTA, CDR2 FQGTGA. V lost 3 bases and J 4 bases, leaving 6 bases between the germline ends. The CDR3 sequence is CASSLAVTGELFF. DNA for the CDR3: TGTGCCAGCAGCTTGGCAGTCACCGGGGAGCTGTTTTTT. Full variable domain (missing parts from reference TRBV7-3 and TRBJ2-2): GAGVSQTPSNKVTEKGKYVELRCDPISGHTALYWYRQSLGQGPEFLIYFQGTGAADDSGLPNDRFFAVRPEGSVSTLKIQRTERGDSAVYLCASSLAVTGELFFGEGSRLTVL.

This clone was recorded only once. The genes are TRBV13 and TRBJ1-4, with 9 nucleotides matching TRBD1. In germline, CDR1 is PRHDT, CDR2 FYEKMQ (reference sequence). V shed 6 bases, J shed 3 bases, and the junction held 8 bases outside the gene matches. This CDR3 region has 16 residues. In DNA, the CDR3 is TGTGCCAGCAGTAGAAACAGGGGGCTGGCTAATGAAAAACTGTTTTTT. Translated, it gives CASSRNRGLANEKLFF.

This chain uses TRBV11-1 with TRBJ2-5; no clear D. Between the trimmed V and J ends, which lost 2 bases and 3 bases, there was a span of 10 bases. Germline loops: CDR1 SGHAT, CDR2 FQDESV (reference sequence). This CDR3 has 14 residues. The CDR3 region has the DNA TGTGCCAGCAGCTTACGGACCGCGGAAGAGACCCAGTACTTC. It is translated as CASSLRTAEETQYF.

V usage is TRBV30 and J usage is TRBJ2-5; 7 bases map to TRBD2. This CDR3 has 14 residues. With 0 bases clipped from V and 4 bases from J, the junction kept 5 bases outside the gene matches. CDR1 and CDR2 (germline): GTSNPN, SVGIG (reference sequence). The CDR3 DNA follows: TGTGCCTGGAGTGTACAGTCGGGGGGAGAGACCCAGTACTTC. It is translated as CAWSVQSGGETQYF.

This clone is a singleton in its sample. V gene TRBV27 combines with J gene TRBJ2-7; no firm D call. The CDR3 runs to 13 residues. With 3 bases removed from V and 1 base from J, the gap between germline ends came to 7 bases. The germline CDR1 and CDR2 sequences are MNHEY and SMNVEV (reference sequence). CDR3 nucleotides: TGTGCCAGCAGTTTGGTACAGTCCTACGAGCAGTACTTC. As protein: CASSLVQSYEQYF.

The chain links TRBV5-5 to TRBJ2-7; possibly TRBD2 for D (5 bases). Trimming left V 2 bases short and J 5 bases short, with 14 bases between. This CDR3 is built from 14 residues. CDR1 and CDR2 from the germline V gene are SGHKS and YYEKEE (reference sequence). CDR3 in amino acids: CASSFRRFGDEQYF. The CDR3 coding sequence is TGTGCCAGCAGCTTCAGGAGGTTTGGGGACGAGCAGTACTTC.

The chain is built from TRBV7-2 and TRBJ2-5, with no clear D. The CDR3 totals 14 residues. Trimming cost V 5 bases and J 3 bases, with 13 bases left between them. Germline V gene sequence: CDR1 SGHTA, CDR2 FQGNSA. CDR3 in amino acids: CASSPSRAEETQYF. In DNA, the CDR3 is TGTGCCAGCAGCCCCAGCAGAGCCGAAGAGACCCAGTACTTC.

This clone is a singleton in its sample. The chain links TRBV5-1 to TRBJ1-2; D gene ambiguous. The CDR3 has 15 amino acids. Germline CDR1 SGHRS, CDR2 YFSETQ. Deletions cut 0 bases from V and 5 bases from J, with 14 bases between. Here the CDR3 reads CASSLGTIEMYGYTF. DNA for the CDR3: TGCGCCAGCAGCTTGGGGACGATTGAAATGTATGGCTACACCTTC.

V gene TRBV5-1 combines with J gene TRBJ1-6, with D maybe TRBD1 (5 bases). V lost 9 bases, J lost 0 bases, and 10 bases lay in between. This CDR3 has 14 amino acids. From germline, CDR1 is SGHRS and CDR2 YFSETQ. In DNA, the CDR3 is TGCGCCACCCGGGGGAGCTCCTATAATTCACCCCTCCACTTT. Residues: CATRGSSYNSPLHF.

This sequence joins TRBV6-4 and TRBJ2-1; no firm D call. CDR3 length equals 15 residues. V was pared by 2 bases and J by 8 bases, with 16 bases between. Germline assignment: CDR1 MRHNA and CDR2 SNTAGT. The CDR3 DNA reads as TGTGCCAGCAGTGACGGCTCAGGTTTCCGGGATGAGCAGTTCTTC. It specifies CASSDGSGFRDEQFF.

CDR3 sequence reads: CASSVGGSGTEAFF. CDR3 DNA sequence: TGTGCCAGCAGCGTAGGAGGGTCTGGCACTGAAGCTTTCTTT. This chain connects TRBV9 to TRBJ1-1; D is uncertain. V lost 0 bases, J lost 4 bases, and 10 bases lay in between. In germline, CDR1 is SGDLS, CDR2 YYNGEE. The CDR3 covers 14 residues.

The CDR3 bases are TGCGCCAGCAGGCCTACTAGCGACGGAACGATTGAGCAGTTCTTC. It codes for CASRPTSDGTIEQFF. The chain is built from TRBV5-1 and TRBJ2-1, with 7 bases matching TRBD2. The CDR3 consists of 15 residues. Germline lookup yields CDR1 SGHRS and CDR2 YFSETQ. Trimming removed 5 bases from V and 9 bases from J; junction bases left unmatched: 14.

This clone showed up just once. V gene TRBV7-2 combines with J gene TRBJ1-2; a possible D gene is TRBD1 (6 bases). The germline V gene has CDR1 SGHTA and CDR2 FQGNSA. The CDR3 totals 15 residues. V was cut by 1 base and J by 0 bases, with 9 bases left in between. In DNA, the CDR3 is TGTGCCAGCAGCTTAGGTGCAGGGGCTAACTATGGCTACACCTTC. It yields the protein CASSLGAGANYGYTF.